The 20 T cell receptor beta chains reported below all come from one sample, sequenced in a study of immune characterization of retroperitoneal liposarcoma. TCRdb itself ran the PCR reads through MiXCR, one entry per CDR3 protein. Of under 20,000 distinct CDR3 sequences in the sample, 35% to 40% were seen once. Sequences were obtained from blood. These TCRs come from a male donor with retroperitoneal liposarcoma.

This clonotype has a count of ten or more. V is TRBV11-3 and J is TRBJ2-1; no firm D call. CDR3 length: 16 amino acids. The germline V gene encodes CDR1 SGHNT and CDR2 YENEEA. V was cut by 3 bases and J by 4 bases, with 16 bases left in between. The CDR3 DNA sequence: TGTGCCAGCAGCTTGGTTGGGCCCGCTAGATACAATGAGCAGTTCTTC. This gives the protein CASSLVGPARYNEQFF.

The J gene is TRBJ2-1, the V gene TRBV11-3; D unresolved. The J call is uncertain, as TRBJ2-5 better fits the DNA end. Germline values: CDR1 SGHNT, CDR2 YENEEA. CDR3 size: 15 residues. This CDR3 is CASSLDSSGRKTQYF. CDR3 bases: TGTGCCAGCAGCTTAGATAGCTCCGGGCGGAAGACCCAGTACTTC.

This sequence joins TRBV6-4 and TRBJ1-2; no firm D call. Trimming cost V 0 bases and J 2 bases, with 4 bases left between them. The V gene's germline CDR1 is MRHNA and CDR2 SNTAGT. The CDR3 loop spans 13 amino acids. CDR3 nucleotide sequence: TGTGCCAGCAGTGACTCGGGAAACTATGGCTACACCTTC. It encodes CASSDSGNYGYTF.

V usage is TRBV4-1 and J usage is TRBJ2-2, with 10 bases identical to TRBD2. The CDR3 sequence is 16 residues long. The germline CDR1 and CDR2 sequences are MGHRA and YSYEKL. Germline trimming cut 7 bases from V and 1 base from J; bases unmatched to any gene: 6. DNA of the CDR3: TGCGCCAGCACCCAGAGACTAGCGGGGAACACCGGGGAGCTGTTTTTT. Amino acid sequence: CASTQRLAGNTGELFF.

This clonotype was detected only a few times. The CDR3 DNA reads as TGTGCCAGCAGTCCTAACGAGGACAGGGGTCCCGAGCAGTACTTC. Its protein product is CASSPNEDRGPEQYF. The chain uses TRBV12-3 or TRBV12-4 and TRBJ2-3; 9 positions match TRBD1. The better agreement between TRBJ2-7 and the DNA end casts doubt on the J call. The CDR3 totals 15 residues.

V gene TRBV7-3 combines with J gene TRBJ2-5, with 9 bases that match TRBD2. Germline loops: CDR1 SGHTA, CDR2 FQGTGA. V shed 8 bases, J shed 11 bases, and the junction held 18 bases outside the gene matches. The CDR3 has 15 residues. The CDR3 here is CASQAIAGANDEQYF. The CDR3 DNA is TGTGCCAGCCAGGCGATAGCGGGAGCTAACGATGAGCAGTACTTC. Together with reference TRBV7-3 and TRBJ2-5, the CDR3 gives the full variable domain: GAGVSQTPSNKVTEKGKYVELRCDPISGHTALYWYRQSLGQGPEFLIYFQGTGAADDSGLPNDRFFAVRPEGSVSTLKIQRTERGDSAVYLCASQAIAGANDEQYFGPGTRLLVL.

This chain connects TRBV6-2 or TRBV6-3 to TRBJ2-2; D is perhaps TRBD1 or TRBD2 (5 bases each). Germline values: CDR1 MNHEY, CDR2 SVGEGT. The CDR3 contains 15 residues. Trimming pared 5 bases from V and 0 bases from J, leaving 10 bases between. Here the CDR3 reads CASSTGRTNTGELFF. CDR3 DNA sequence: TGTGCCAGCAGTACGGGACGGACGAACACCGGGGAGCTGTTTTTT.

This clonotype is deemed medium-sized. The V and J genes are TRBV6-6 and TRBJ2-3; D may be TRBD2 (7 bases). In germline, CDR1 is MNHNY, CDR2 SVGAGI (reference sequence). Trimming stripped 0 bases from V and 4 bases from J, with 11 bases between. The CDR3 extends over 15 amino acids. The CDR3 protein is CASSYSGGAPDTQYF. DNA for the CDR3: TGTGCCAGCAGTTACTCAGGGGGGGCCCCAGATACGCAGTATTTT.

In this sample, this clonotype turned up many times. This chain links TRBV12-3 or TRBV12-4 with TRBJ2-6; D may be TRBD1 (5 bases). The CDR3 runs to 19 residues. Trimming pared 6 bases from V and 1 base from J, leaving 22 bases between. The CDR3 sequence is CASRALPGAFRSGANVLTF. CDR3 bases: TGTGCCAGCAGAGCCCTCCCTGGGGCGTTTCGATCTGGGGCCAACGTCCTGACTTTC.

This clonotype is medium-sized within its sample. The chain is built from TRBV7-2 and TRBJ2-5, with D unresolved. The germline CDR1 and CDR2 sequences are SGHTA and FQGNSA. There are 11 residues in the CDR3. Trimming took 6 bases from V and 3 from J, leaving 5 bases between them. CDR3 DNA: TGTGCCAGCAGTATTAAAGAGACCCAGTACTTC. Translation: CASSIKETQYF.

This chain uses TRBV27 with TRBJ2-1, with D perhaps matching TRBD1 (5 bases). CDR3 length equals 14 residues. The germline V gene has CDR1 MNHEY and CDR2 SMNVEV (reference sequence). The V gene lost 3 bases and the J gene lost 10 bases, with 16 bases spanning the gap. CDR3 in amino acids: CASSFDSGSYEQFF. CDR3 in DNA: TGTGCCAGCAGTTTCGACAGTGGCTCCTACGAGCAGTTCTTC.

A word on this clonotype: No conserved phenylalanine or tryptophan ends this CDR3, so it is likely a read error. The genes are TRBV19 and TRBJ2-1; TRBD2 is a possible D gene (6 bases). V was cut by 5 bases and J by 4 bases, with 24 bases left in between. The CDR3 has 18 amino acids. Germline values: CDR1 LNHDA, CDR2 SQIVND (reference sequence). This CDR3 is CASSSMRVGLSSYNEQFS. Here the CDR3 DNA reads TGTGCCAGTAGTTCTATGCGGGTGGGACTTTCCTCTTACAATGAGCAGTTCTCC.

The rearrangement links TRBV12-3 or TRBV12-4 to TRBJ2-2; D not certain. The CDR3 is made up of 14 amino acids. V was trimmed by 5 bases and J by 5 bases, leaving 12 bases between them. For the CDR3, the DNA is TGTGCCAGCAGTCCTCGTGGACGGACCGGGGAGCTGTTTTTT. Protein product: CASSPRGRTGELFF.

This clonotype was picked up a small number of times. DNA of the CDR3: TGTGCCAGCCGCTGGGGGTACAATGAGCAGTTCTTC. It translates to CASRWGYNEQFF. The rearrangement uses TRBV6-1 and TRBJ2-1, with D possibly being TRBD1 or TRBD2 (5 bases each). This CDR3 has 12 residues. Germline CDR1 and CDR2: MNHNS and SASEGT. Trimming cost V 8 bases and J 4 bases, with 9 bases left between them.

This chain connects TRBV12-3 or TRBV12-4 to TRBJ2-2; D is ambiguous. The CDR3 totals 14 residues. V gave up 5 bases and J gave up 5 bases, with 12 bases separating them. CDR3 loop: CASSPTASTGELFF. DNA for the CDR3: TGTGCCAGCAGTCCCACCGCATCTACCGGGGAGCTGTTTTTT.

This sequence joins TRBV6-1 and TRBJ2-3, with D possibly TRBD2 on 6 matching bases. In germline, CDR1 is MNHNS, CDR2 SASEGT. This CDR3 spans 15 amino acids. The germline V and J ends were trimmed by 1 base and 1 base, with 9 bases remaining between them. CDR3 nucleotide sequence: TGTGCCAGCAGTGAAGGGACTATTGGCACAGATACGCAGTATTTT. Encoded protein: CASSEGTIGTDTQYF.

This clonotype qualifies as medium-sized. This chain joins TRBV6-1 and TRBJ2-5, with 8 nucleotides matching TRBD1. The J call may be wrong; the DNA end is better matched by TRBJ2-7. The CDR3 has 13 residues. The germline V gene encodes CDR1 MNHNS and CDR2 SASEGT. The CDR3 region is CANGQGWAYEQYF. CDR3 DNA: TGTGCCAACGGACAGGGATGGGCGTACGAGCAGTACTTC.

V gene TRBV11-2 combines with J gene TRBJ2-1; D is uncertain. CDR3 length: 12 amino acids. The germline CDR1 and CDR2 sequences are SGHAT and FQNNGV. V lost 2 bases and J 7 bases, leaving 6 bases between the germline ends. The CDR3: CASSLNPNEQFF. CDR3 sequence (DNA): TGTGCCAGCAGCTTAAATCCAAATGAGCAGTTCTTC.

This clonotype was observed a handful of times. The gene calls are TRBV6-1 and TRBJ1-5; the D gene is possibly TRBD1 (5 bases). Germline CDR1 is MNHNS and CDR2 is SASEGT. V was pared by 4 bases and J by 5 bases, with 12 bases between. This CDR3 has 14 amino acids. CDR3 in amino acids: CASSVVGADQPQHF. The CDR3 region has the DNA TGTGCCAGCAGTGTGGTAGGGGCTGATCAGCCCCAGCATTTT.

This clonotype occurred many times. The genes are TRBV11-3 and TRBJ2-7; D gene uncertain. This CDR3 contains 13 residues. From germline, CDR1 is SGHNT and CDR2 YENEEA. Between the trimmed V and J ends, which lost 0 bases and 1 base, there was a span of 4 bases. CDR3 protein: CASSLEGSYEQYF. For the CDR3, the DNA is TGTGCCAGCAGCTTAGAGGGTTCCTACGAGCAGTACTTC.